This T cell receptor beta chain was documented in a study of cytomegalovirus exposure and HLA in healthy donors (dated by TCRdb to 2016 to 2017). A note on the overall study: In an earlier analysis of approximately 640 of the donors, about 270 Gb of sequence data and 120 million or so unique TCR beta sequences from about 190 million T cells were reported. An early release covering roughly 580 HLA-typed donors comprised roughly 300 gigabases of sequencing data and roughly 86 million unique TCR sequences. Of the 350 to 450 genotyped donors, approximately 82% fell in the genetic ancestry cluster associated with self-reported Caucasian donors. The study aimed to test whether cataloging public T cell receptors could reveal signatures of past pathogen exposure. The study used immunosequencing to profile the T cell repertoires of several hundred subjects and linked those repertoires to cytomegalovirus serostatus. In addition to the first cohort of 666 subjects, a separate validation cohort of 120 different subjects was used. To predict cytomegalovirus infection status, the study brought together high-throughput TCR immunosequencing, statistical association of individual TCRs with disease status, and machine learning. A later analysis re-analyzed previously published TCR beta repertoires from approximately 670 donors and added high-resolution HLA genotyping to study TCR occurrence patterns. Rather than using new phenotypic data, the later analysis identified candidate immune exposures from TCR beta sequences and from how often those sequences occurred across donors. To decide whether each TCR beta V gene segment behaved as functional or pseudogenic, an earlier analysis of some 540 of the donors relied on high-throughput TCR beta sequencing. Donor age, sex, ethnicity and CMV serostatus were collected together with the repertoire data. A later genetic analysis used genome-wide SNP genotypes for about three fifths of the 666 donors, treating that subset as a discovery cohort. All discovery cohort repertoires had been generated using a single sequencing platform. HLA typing included class I and class II loci at four-digit resolution. Typing coverage differed by locus: A, B, C, DRB1 and DQB1 were typed in about 620-640 donors, DQA1 in approximately 520, DPA1 in over 600, and DPB1 in 472. About five DR-DQ haplotypes were treated as single units for association and clustering because of strong linkage in the cohort. Among about 410 genotyped donors of the cohort, an average of approximately 240,000 unique TCR beta nucleotide sequences was sequenced per donor, of which approximately 18% were non-productive.

Note on this clone: What antigen it recognizes has not been identified. One base away there is no much larger clone; base qualities are not given.

From its cysteine to its phenylalanine, the CDR3 spans 14 amino acids. Only the CDR3 region is kept as DNA, spanning 42 bases read in frame from base 1. Per the germline V gene, SGDLS is the CDR1 and YYNGEE is the CDR2. Unmatched junction bases come to 4, with V trimmed by 4 bases and J by 4 bases. In total, 500 to 700 healthy bone marrow donors made up the cohort. At the time of sampling, all cohort members were nominally healthy, though unrecorded immune exposures were likely present. The donor was CMV seronegative and was included in the group of over 300 seronegative cohort members. A peripheral blood sample was provided by each donor, and peripheral blood mononuclear cells were used for TCR beta sequencing. Genomic DNA was extracted from the blood cell samples with the Qiagen DNeasy Blood Extraction Kit. The receptor library was made with the immunoSEQ multiplex PCR assay. For the multiplex PCR, a mixture combining 60 forward primers for TCR Vbeta segments and 13 reverse primers for TCR Jbeta segments was used. The CDR3 region of rearranged TCR beta genes was amplified from genomic DNA with a multiplex PCR assay. On the Illumina HiSeq System, the amplified TCR beta libraries were sequenced as 87-base-pair reads. In the paper's pipeline: In a later analysis, some 80 million unique TCR beta chains were counted across the 690 or so repertoires, and roughly 10 million of these chains were shared by at least two donors. A nearest-neighbor algorithm error-corrected the raw reads and collapsed the reads into unique sequences, merging closely related sequences to remove PCR and sequencing errors. To assign V, D and J gene segments, CDR3 sequences were aligned to IMGT reference sequences. Each retained sequence needed at least a six-nucleotide match to both a V gene segment and a J gene segment. A rearrangement counted as productive if the CDR3 had no stop codons and remained in frame with V and J, and every other rearrangement counted as non-productive. CDR3 was defined according to IMGT convention as the region running from the second conserved V-encoded cysteine to the conserved J-encoded phenylalanine. The earlier analysis of fewer than 700 of the donors excluded sequences that lacked an unambiguous match to a single V gene segment. An earlier analysis of some 500 of the donors classified V segments as functional when productive rearrangements were above 56.7% and as segregating when the standard deviation between donors was above 5%. A statistical classification framework was built to diagnose cytomegalovirus status from the catalog of TCR beta chain sequences. In a later analysis, V and J genes were assigned by comparing TCR nucleotide sequences against IMGT/GENE-DB human TR gene sequences. The TCRdist pipeline was used in a later analysis to assign CDR3 sequences and most-parsimonious VDJ recombination scenarios. In a later analysis, each TCR beta chain was defined by its CDR3 amino acid sequence together with its V-gene family, and reads lacking a unique V-gene family were excluded. A later analysis removed over 500 highly shared, low-generation-probability nucleotide sequences to deal with suspected cross-contamination and a sequencing artifact. For each public chain, a later analysis derived a clonal expansion index from normalized ranks of inferred template counts within each repertoire. Generation probabilities in a later analysis came from a VDJ recombination model fitted to out-of-frame rearrangements, and those results were checked against IGoR. In a later analysis, TCR-TCR, TCR-HLA and TCR-CMV co-occurrence was scored with hypergeometric tests, and a repertoire-size bias correction was applied to TCR pairs. In a later analysis, false discovery rates were estimated by permuting HLA or CMV assignments 20 times. In a later analysis, co-occurring TCRs were grouped using DBSCAN, with TCRdist sequence similarity added in when clustering inside HLA-allele-positive subsets. For co-occurrence clustering, repertoires with fewer than 30,000 or more than 120,000 public chains were excluded, along with about five repertoires with anomalous nucleotide sharing. What TCRdb holds here is the immuneACCESS table cut down to in-frame rearrangements. Part of the clones is not present; checked against another copy, under half of the missing clones reflect an unresolved V gene, and the others are unexplained. The V and J calls and clone size come from that table; D and trimming were worked out from the DNA. Here the sample has roughly 120,000 clones; about four fifths occur a single time. The ten largest account for 3.6% of the sample.

What the research found in general, with its limitations: While some public TCRs were present in many individuals, most TCR sequences turned up only very rarely across donors. In a later analysis, most CMV-associated TCR beta chains were found to appear HLA-restricted, with HLA associations seemingly driven largely by CMV exposure. In vitro tests confirmed that a few of the cytomegalovirus-associated TCR beta chains recognize cytomegalovirus antigens. In this cohort, only TCR beta chains were sequenced, and detectable features were limited by the absence of alpha or paired-chain data. A cluster of highly shared sequence variants was judged likely to be a technical artifact of the sequencing pipeline. A later genetic analysis reported fewer N-insertions in productive TCRs among donors in an Asian-associated ancestry cluster than the roughly 620-donor mean. Because HLA typing was missing for some donors at each locus, association tests included only the typed subset. Because the 87-base-pair reads could not distinguish some IMGT-functional V segments, including TRBV6-2 and TRBV6-3, those segments were excluded. The authors suggested that the approach could potentially be generalized to other disease states and immunological phenotypes. CMV serostatus was the only immune exposure information available for the cohort. The presence/absence analyses assumed that sequencing depth was roughly uniform across donors, and that assumption may not be true. A later analysis reported that several top co-occurrence clusters appeared linked to parvovirus B19, influenza, CMV and Epstein-Barr virus. In an earlier analysis of 587 of the donors, most TCR beta V segments were observed in productive rearrangements about 90% or about 30% of the time, broadly matching IMGT annotations. Because counts were too low, some 17 rarely observed V segments, including chromosome 9 orphons, were excluded from the earlier analysis of several hundred of the donors. A later genetic analysis associated a missense DCLRE1C variant with V-gene and J-gene trimming of TCR beta chains, and an independent cohort replicated the association. A later analysis associated 16,951 TCR beta sequences with specific HLA alleles at a false discovery rate of 0.05. A total of roughly 160 TCR beta chains were listed by the study as associated with cytomegalovirus. In both the original and validation cohorts, the classifier was reported to diagnose cytomegalovirus status with high specificity and sensitivity. A later analysis found that HLA-associated TCR beta chains were more clonally expanded and had lower generation probabilities than equally common non-associated chains. According to a later analysis, TCR association rates differed among HLA loci, with DRB1 alleles showing the most associated TCRs and HLA-C alleles showing the fewest. A further reported finding was that TCR beta sequences accurately predicted the HLA-A and HLA-B alleles for most subjects in the first cohort. Assigning TCR associations to individual alleles was difficult when HLA alleles, especially DR and DQ, strongly co-occurred. Linkage disequilibrium might explain the correlated functional status among segregating V segments, but an unknown experimental factor could not be excluded.

The sequence was collected from a middle-aged man in good health and CMV-seronegative. Material for sequencing was PBMCs. Here the chain combines TRBV9 and TRBJ2-5; 10 bases in the middle match TRBD2. The DNA reads as follows: TGTGCCAGCAGCACCAGCGGGGGGGCAGAGACCCAGTACTTC. This encodes CASSTSGGAETQYF.